The 2 T cell receptor beta chains below come from one sample, sequenced in a study of neoadjuvant anti-PD-1 for oral cavity cancer. Here immunoSEQ multiplex PCR was the method, and the copy in TCRdb shows in-frame clones only, minus some. The table has some 11,000 clones, roughly 60% seen once. The sample in question was tumor tissue, obtained before nivolumab (anti-PD-1) treatment. The receptors here all came from a person aged 35 to 85 with oral cavity squamous cell carcinoma. The donor label of this sample is uncertain.

This chain joins TRBV5-1 and TRBJ1-1; tentatively, D is TRBD1 (6 bases). This CDR3 has 15 amino acids. Germline assignment: CDR1 SGHRS and CDR2 YFSETQ. Trimming stripped 4 bases from V and 0 bases from J, with 13 bases between. CDR3 in DNA: TGCGCCAGCAGCGTATCCGGGACACTGAACACTGAAGCTTTCTTT. Translating it yields CASSVSGTLNTEAFF.

This clone has a handful of counts. The rearrangement uses TRBV29-1 and TRBJ2-2; 8 bases agree with TRBD1. This CDR3 spans 14 amino acids. Germline V CDR1 and CDR2: SQVTM, ANQGSEA. V lost 4 bases, J lost 7 bases, and 8 bases stayed unmatched. The CDR3: CSVVPGGTGGELFF. The CDR3 bases are TGCAGCGTTGTGCCAGGGGGCACTGGCGGGGAGCTGTTTTTT.